Listed here are 13 T cell receptor beta chains from one sample, sequenced in a study of T cells after yellow fever vaccination. TCRdb ran MiXCR on the 5' RACE reads and lists one entry per CDR3 protein. Among under 200,000 distinct CDR3 sequences listed, 6.5% to 8.5% were seen once. The sequenced sample was CD4+ T cells sorted from PBMCs, obtained 5 days after the first yellow fever vaccination. These receptors were taken from a man aged 18-30 years who received the YFV17D yellow fever vaccine.

This clonotype was seen many times. CDR3 amino acids: CASSQQRGGRETQYF. The CDR3 bases are TGTGCCAGCAGCCAACAGCGGGGGGGCCGGGAGACCCAGTACTTC. This rearrangement joins TRBV3-1 to TRBJ2-5; 10 nucleotides agree with TRBD2. Trimming took 2 bases from V and 5 from J; bases not matched to a gene: 5. In germline, CDR1 is LGHDT, CDR2 YNNKEL (reference sequence). This CDR3 comprises 15 residues.

This clonotype showed up many times. The chain uses TRBV5-1 and TRBJ2-2; no clear D gene. CDR1 is SGHRS, CDR2 YFSETQ, per germline. The CDR3 extends over 13 amino acids. V lost 3 bases, J lost 13 bases, and 16 bases lay in between. DNA of the CDR3: TGCGCCAGCAGCTGGAGCCGAGAGCTAGGGCTGTTTTTT. Translated: CASSWSRELGLFF.

The chain recombines TRBV5-1 with TRBJ2-3, with a tentative D call TRBD1 (5 bases). Germline V gives CDR1 SGHRS, CDR2 YFSETQ. This CDR3 is 15 amino acids long. The V gene lost 2 bases and the J gene lost 0 bases, with 10 bases spanning the gap. As DNA, the CDR3 is TGCGCCAGCAGCTTAAGGCCAGGGAGCACAGATACGCAGTATTTT. It yields the protein CASSLRPGSTDTQYF.

This clonotype was counted ten times or more. The CDR3 sequence: CASRSGLYNSPLHF. Here the CDR3 DNA reads TGTGCCAGCAGATCGGGACTGTATAATTCACCCCTCCACTTT. The rearrangement uses TRBV6-5 and TRBJ1-6; D perhaps matches TRBD1 (5 bases). The germline CDR1 and CDR2 sequences are MNHEY and SVGAGI. The CDR3 is 14 residues long. V lost 6 bases to trimming and J lost 4 bases, with 10 bases between them.

This clonotype occurred many times. The J gene is TRBJ2-4, the V gene TRBV6-1; either TRBD1 or TRBD2 may supply D (6 bases each). Trimming removed 5 bases at V and 2 bases at J, with 19 bases between. CDR3 length: 17 residues. Germline CDR1 reads MNHNS; CDR2 reads SASEGT. The CDR3 nucleotides read TGTGCCAGCAGTCCGAGGGGGGCTGCCTTATCCAAAAACATTCAGTACTTC. Translated, it gives CASSPRGAALSKNIQYF.

In this sample, this clonotype turned up many times. The chain combines TRBV20-1 with TRBJ1-5; 8 bases fit TRBD1. CDR3 length: 13 amino acids. Trimming cost V 4 bases and J 4 bases; bases outside gene matches: 3. Germline assignment: CDR1 DFQATT and CDR2 SNEGSKA (reference sequence). The CDR3 loop reads CSATRDRNQPQHF. CDR3 nucleotide sequence: TGCAGTGCTACCCGGGACAGGAATCAGCCCCAGCATTTT.

This clonotype has at least ten counts. This chain connects TRBV28 to TRBJ2-7, with no clear D. Germline CDR1 reads MDHEN; CDR2 reads SYDVKM. The CDR3 totals 11 residues. The V end was cut by 4 bases, the J end by 3 bases, with 4 bases between. CDR3 residues: CASSSLYEQYV. In nucleotides, the CDR3 is TGTGCCAGCAGTTCTCTCTACGAGCAGTACGTC.

This clonotype was counted many times. The chain couples TRBV20-1 to TRBJ1-4; possible D gene TRBD1, 5 bases. The CDR3 has 14 amino acids. The ends were cut back, 5 bases at V and 7 bases at J, with 17 bases in the middle. The germline V gene encodes CDR1 DFQATT and CDR2 SNEGSKA (reference sequence). CDR3 amino acids: CSADRSGGGEKLFF. Written as DNA, the CDR3 is TGCAGTGCTGACCGGAGCGGGGGGGGTGAAAAACTGTTTTTT.

This clonotype was recorded a few times. This chain connects TRBV29-1 to TRBJ2-1; the D gene is possibly TRBD1 (6 bases). This CDR3 comprises 13 residues. Per germline, CDR1 SQVTM and CDR2 ANQGSEA. The V end lost 6 bases, the J end lost 7 bases, and 16 bases lay between the germline ends. The CDR3 DNA sequence: TGCAGCGTCGATAAGGGACACCGGAATGAGCAGTTCTTC. Its translation: CSVDKGHRNEQFF.

This clonotype was found many times. V gene TRBV4-1 combines with J gene TRBJ2-7, with no clear D. The CDR3 contains 14 residues. Trimming took 1 base from V and 5 from J, leaving 12 bases between them. Germline lookup yields CDR1 MGHRA and CDR2 YSYEKL. CDR3 DNA: TGCGCCAGCAGCCAAGGGACCCTCAGGAACGAGCAGTACGTC. It specifies CASSQGTLRNEQYV.

This clonotype was detected many times. For the CDR3, the DNA is TGCGCCAGCAGCCGCGGGGCTGGGGGGTTCACAGATACGCAGTATTTT. It codes for CASSRGAGGFTDTQYF. The V call is TRBV4-1, the J call TRBJ2-3; the D gene is possibly TRBD2 (6 bases). The CDR3 length is 16 residues. Germline loops: CDR1 MGHRA, CDR2 YSYEKL. V was trimmed by 4 bases and J by 2 bases, leaving 16 bases between them.

This chain links TRBV5-1 with TRBJ1-1; TRBD1 matches 12 bases. V dropped 4 bases and J dropped 5; count of bases not matched to a gene: 9. CDR1 SGHRS and CDR2 YFSETQ come from the germline V gene. The CDR3 has 16 residues. CDR3 coding DNA: TGCGCCAGCAGCCCGGGACAGGGGGCTATAGGGACTGAAGCTTTCTTT. It codes for CASSPGQGAIGTEAFF.

This clonotype was counted at least ten times. The chain couples TRBV5-4 to TRBJ2-1; D is possibly TRBD1 or TRBD2 (6 bases each). The CDR3 consists of 15 residues. Germline CDR1 is SGHNT and CDR2 is YYREEE (reference sequence). The germline V and J ends were trimmed by 0 bases and 7 bases, with 14 bases remaining between them. CDR3 DNA sequence: TGTGCCAGCAGCTTGGAAGGGGGAGGATCTAATGAGCAGTTCTTC. Translating it yields CASSLEGGGSNEQFF.